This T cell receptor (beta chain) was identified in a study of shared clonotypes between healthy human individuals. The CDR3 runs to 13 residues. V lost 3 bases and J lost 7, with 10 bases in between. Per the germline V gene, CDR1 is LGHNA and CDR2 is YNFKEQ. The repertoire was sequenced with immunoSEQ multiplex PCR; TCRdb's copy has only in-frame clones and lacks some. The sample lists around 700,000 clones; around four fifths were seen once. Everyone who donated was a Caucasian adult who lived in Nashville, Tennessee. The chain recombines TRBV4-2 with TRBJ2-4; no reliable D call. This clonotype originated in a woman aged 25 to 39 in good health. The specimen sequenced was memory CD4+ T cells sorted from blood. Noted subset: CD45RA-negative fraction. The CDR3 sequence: CASSQGIRNIQYF. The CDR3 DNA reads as TGTGCCAGCAGCCAGGGGATTAGGAACATTCAGTACTTC.